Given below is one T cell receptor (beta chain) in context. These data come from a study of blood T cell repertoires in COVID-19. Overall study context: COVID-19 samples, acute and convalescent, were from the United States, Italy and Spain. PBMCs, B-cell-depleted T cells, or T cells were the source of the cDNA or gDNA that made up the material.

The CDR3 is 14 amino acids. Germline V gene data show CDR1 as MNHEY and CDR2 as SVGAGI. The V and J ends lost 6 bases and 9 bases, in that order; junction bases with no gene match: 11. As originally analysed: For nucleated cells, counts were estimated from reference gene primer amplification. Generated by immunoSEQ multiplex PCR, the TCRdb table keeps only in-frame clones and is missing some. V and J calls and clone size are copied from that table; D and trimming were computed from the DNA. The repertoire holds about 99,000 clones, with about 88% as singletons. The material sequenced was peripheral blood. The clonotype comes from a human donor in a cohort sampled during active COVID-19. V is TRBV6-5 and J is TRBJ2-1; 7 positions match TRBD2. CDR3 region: CASRAVGAGTEQFF. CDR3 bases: TGTGCCAGCAGAGCCGTAGGAGCGGGGACTGAGCAGTTCTTC.